This record concerns one T cell receptor (beta chain) sequence. What it binds is not known. The sample belongs to a study of blood T cells in healthy people across ages. Study-wide points: The study could not conclusively compare naive and antigen-experienced cells, given its unsorted PBMCs. TCR beta diversity, measured per million T cells, fell in a roughly linear way with age. A strong correlation between TCR beta diversity and naive T cell percentage was seen.

Together with a sample-barcoded 5' primer, a J-beta primer mix was included in a second PCR lasting roughly 6 to 12 cycles. Each CDR3 protein is one row after TCRdb ran MiXCR on the 5' RACE reads. The repertoire includes approximately 600,000 distinct CDR3 sequences, approximately 50% of them detected once, and roughly 34% sits in the top ten. This CDR3 is built from 14 residues. Germline loops: CDR1 DFQATT, CDR2 SNEGSKA (reference sequence). V lost 3 bases and J lost 3, with 13 bases in between. This receptor was identified in a man in his 60s in good health. The chain couples TRBV20-1 to TRBJ2-3; tentatively, D is TRBD1 or TRBD2 (6 bases each). The sample taken for sequencing was blood. The CDR3 here is CSASEGGTTDTQYF. The CDR3 coding sequence is TGCAGTGCTAGTGAGGGGGGAACTACAGATACGCAGTATTTT.